These 10 T cell receptor beta chains were all obtained from the same sample, sequenced in a study of blood T cell repertoires in COVID-19. The table came from immunoSEQ multiplex PCR; TCRdb's copy has only in-frame clones and leaves some out. The sample yields some 230,000 clones, about 85% seen once. Material for sequencing was peripheral blood. Every receptor here comes from a man over 45 who had recovered from COVID-19.

The chain is built from TRBV11-2 and TRBJ2-2; 10 bases are a match to TRBD2. The CDR3 consists of 18 residues. V lost 6 bases to trimming and J lost 5 bases; unmatched junction nucleotides: 15. CDR1 is SGHAT and CDR2 is FQNNGV in the germline V gene. The CDR3 sequence: CASSFSPSGRTWTGELFF. Here the CDR3 DNA reads TGTGCCAGCAGTTTTTCACCTAGCGGGAGAACTTGGACCGGGGAGCTGTTTTTT.

V is TRBV19 and J is TRBJ2-1; TRBD2 matches at 8 bases. J was trimmed by 9 bases and V by 5 bases; bases with no gene match: 15. The CDR3 spans 16 residues. Looked up from germline, CDR1 is LNHDA and CDR2 is SQIVND (reference sequence). The CDR3 DNA reads TGTGCCAGTAGTCCCACCGGCGGGAGGCGTCTCGGTGAGCAGTTCTTC. Its protein product is CASSPTGGRRLGEQFF.

The rearrangement uses TRBV6-5 and TRBJ2-3, with D perhaps matching TRBD1 (6 bases). V was shortened by 0 bases and J by 9 bases, with 10 bases between the two germline ends. CDR3 length: 13 residues. Germline CDR1 is MNHEY and CDR2 is SVGAGI. As DNA, the CDR3 is TGTGCCAGCAGTTACTCGGTACAGGGAACGCAGTATTTT. Its protein is CASSYSVQGTQYF.

The table lists this clone with a few counts. This chain uses TRBV4-1 with TRBJ1-3, with D tentatively TRBD1 (5 bases). With 0 bases removed from V and 0 bases from J, the gap between germline ends came to 15 bases. Germline V gene lookup returns CDR1 MGHRA and CDR2 YSYEKL. The CDR3 spans 18 residues. DNA for the CDR3: TGCGCCAGCAGCCAAGATAGGCCAGGGTTCTCCTCTGGAAACACCATATATTTT. Protein product: CASSQDRPGFSSGNTIYF.

This chain links TRBV5-4 with TRBJ2-1, with TRBD2 matching 14 bases. J gave up 9 bases and V 1 base, and 3 bases lay outside the gene matches. This CDR3 comprises 15 residues. Germline values: CDR1 SGHNT, CDR2 YYREEE (reference sequence). The CDR3 sequence is CASSLRTSGRPEQFF. CDR3 bases: TGTGCCAGCAGCTTGAGGACTAGCGGGAGGCCTGAGCAGTTCTTC.

This clone showed up just a few times. V is TRBV6-6 and J is TRBJ2-7; perhaps TRBD2 as D (6 bases). The ends were cut back, 2 bases at V and 5 bases at J, with 13 bases in the middle. Germline V gene data show CDR1 as MNHNY and CDR2 as SVGAGI (reference sequence). CDR3 size: 14 residues. CDR3 sequence reads: CASSYAAGLNEQYF. For the CDR3, the DNA is TGTGCCAGCAGTTACGCTGCGGGGCTCAACGAGCAGTACTTC.

The chain joins TRBV28 to TRBJ2-7, with D hard to call. Trimming cost V 3 bases and J 5 bases, with 11 bases left between them. The CDR3 is made up of 13 amino acids. CDR1 MDHEN and CDR2 SYDVKM come from the germline V gene. The CDR3 DNA reads as TGTGCCAGCAGTTTTCCCGGGTCGGACGAGCAGTACTTC. The encoded protein is CASSFPGSDEQYF.

This clone was observed a few times. The V and J genes are TRBV27 and TRBJ1-4, with D tentatively TRBD1 (6 bases). The CDR3 sequence is 14 residues long. Germline V lookup: CDR1 MNHEY, CDR2 SMNVEV (reference sequence). V gave up 4 bases and J gave up 6 bases, with 12 bases separating them. CDR3 DNA: TGTGCCAGCAGTTCCACAGGGTCCGATGAAAAACTGTTTTTT. Amino acids: CASSSTGSDEKLFF. Filled out from reference TRBV27 and TRBJ1-4, the complete variable domain reads EAQVTQNPRYLITVTGKKLTVTCSQNMNHEYMSWYRQDPGLGLRQIYYSMNVEVTDKGDVPEGYKVSRKEKRNFPLILESPSPNQTSLYFCASSSTGSDEKLFFGSGTQLSVL.

The V call is TRBV5-4, the J call TRBJ2-2, with 11 bases matching TRBD2. The length of the CDR3 is 16 residues. The J segment lost 4 bases and the V segment lost 4 bases, leaving 6 bases of the junction unmatched. CDR1 SGHNT and CDR2 YYREEE come from the germline V gene (reference sequence). Here the CDR3 reads CASSKFLAGGTGELFF. The CDR3 coding sequence is TGTGCCAGCAGCAAGTTTCTAGCGGGGGGCACCGGGGAGCTGTTTTTT.

This chain links TRBV5-1 with TRBJ2-1; the D gene is possibly TRBD2 (5 bases). Trimming pared 4 bases from V and 10 bases from J, leaving 12 bases between. The CDR3 runs to 12 residues. CDR1 is SGHRS, CDR2 YFSETQ, per germline. The CDR3 nucleotides read TGCGCCAGCAGCGGGATCTCTAGCGAGCAGTTCTTC. Amino acid sequence: CASSGISSEQFF.